The 5 T cell receptor beta chains listed next were all sequenced from one sample in a study of shared clonotypes between healthy human individuals. Sequencing used immunoSEQ multiplex PCR; TCRdb keeps in-frame clones, though not all of them. The sample lists some 2.1 million clones; around 95% were seen once. What was sequenced was naive CD4+ T cells sorted from blood. The subset: CD45RA+ positively selected. Receptor source: a man younger than 35 in good health.

The DNA of the CDR3 is TGCGCCAGCAGCTTGGTCCAGTTCGGCTACAATGAGCAGTTCTTC. Its translation: CASSLVQFGYNEQFF. The chain uses TRBV5-1 and TRBJ2-1, with D unresolved. The CDR3 is 15 residues long. Trimming stripped 0 bases from V and 3 bases from J, with 10 bases between. Germline assignment: CDR1 SGHRS and CDR2 YFSETQ.

V usage is TRBV28 and J usage is TRBJ1-2, with TRBD1 identical over 7 bases. V gave up 3 bases and J gave up 12 bases; unmatched junction bases: 13. Germline CDR1 and CDR2: MDHEN and SYDVKM. This CDR3 has 14 amino acids. CDR3 in amino acids: CASSLGGRQGFHTF. The DNA for the CDR3 is TGTGCCAGCAGTTTGGGGGGGAGACAGGGCTTTCACACCTTC.

As to this clone: At the DNA level, this CDR3 is encoded by other sequences in the same sample as well. The V call is TRBV5-4, the J call TRBJ2-7, with 7 bases that match TRBD1. The CDR3 runs to 14 residues. V trimming: 3 bases; J trimming: 2 bases; junction bases outside the gene matches: 5. Germline CDR1 reads SGHNT; CDR2 reads YYREEE (reference sequence). DNA for the CDR3: TGTGCCAGCAGCTCGCCGGGACAGACCTACGAGCAGTACTTC. This gives the protein CASSSPGQTYEQYF.

This clone was detected once. The V and J genes are TRBV29-1 and TRBJ1-2; a weak D match, TRBD1 (5 bases). This CDR3 spans 12 amino acids. CDR1 is SQVTM and CDR2 is ANQGSEA in the germline V gene. V lost 0 bases and J 8 bases, leaving 10 bases between the germline ends. CDR3 nucleotide sequence: TGCAGCGTTGAAGACAGGGAACGCGGCTACACCTTC. Protein: CSVEDRERGYTF.

The chain links TRBV7-2 to TRBJ2-1, with 9 bases fitting TRBD2. V was pared by 4 bases and J by 0 bases, with 7 bases of the junction left unmatched. CDR3 size: 17 residues. The germline V gene encodes CDR1 SGHTA and CDR2 FQGNSA. The CDR3 spells CASSSGRSGSSYNEQFF. CDR3 nucleotide sequence: TGTGCCAGCAGCTCTGGACGTAGCGGGAGCTCCTACAATGAGCAGTTCTTC.